Shown below are 23 T cell receptor beta chains from a single sample sequenced in a study of human T cells and chemical hapten exposure. TCRdb re-called the RACE reads with MiXCR, one entry per CDR3 protein. The profile covers a few hundred thousand distinct CDR3 sequences, with about 8.6% appearing a single time and roughly 2.5% taken by the ten largest. This sample's time point: pre-sensitization, week 0. The treatment denotes: therapeutic diphenylcyclopropenone sensitization with weekly scalp DPC. The sample in question was whole blood, obtained in connection with sensitization to the hapten diphenylcyclopropenone (DPC). Receptor source: a woman in her forties with alopecia areata. Some clones in this sample may be carry-over from other donors' samples.

This clonotype occurred a few times. The V and J genes are TRBV12-3 or TRBV12-4 and TRBJ2-1; D is perhaps TRBD2 (6 bases). Trimming removed 1 base at V and 0 bases at J, with 13 bases between. The CDR3 totals 17 residues. CDR3 region: CASSLGWTTSSYNEQFF. CDR3 DNA: TGTGCCAGCAGTTTAGGCTGGACTACGTCCTCCTACAATGAGCAGTTCTTC.

This chain links TRBV5-5 with TRBJ2-1; TRBD2 matches 9 bases. This CDR3 has 16 residues. Trimming removed 1 base from V and 7 bases from J; junction bases left unmatched: 9. Germline V gives CDR1 SGHKS, CDR2 YYEKEE (reference sequence). The CDR3 region has the DNA TGTGCCAGCAGCTTGAGTGCGGGAGGGCCTTGGAATGAGCAGTTCTTC. Translation gives CASSLSAGGPWNEQFF.

The chain has TRBV6-2 or TRBV6-3 and TRBJ1-1; 9 bases align to TRBD1. The CDR3 is 14 residues long. Germline CDR1 is MNHEY and CDR2 is SVGEGT. Germline trimming cut 4 bases from V and 5 bases from J; bases unmatched to any gene: 5. CDR3 amino acids: CASSSQGAMTEAFF. The CDR3 bases are TGTGCCAGCAGTTCACAGGGGGCGATGACTGAAGCTTTCTTT.

The V gene is TRBV4-3, the J gene TRBJ2-4; D ambiguous. The CDR3 is made up of 15 amino acids. Germline CDR1 reads LGHNA; CDR2 reads YSLEER. The V end lost 0 bases, the J end lost 0 bases, and 6 bases lay between the germline ends. CDR3 sequence reads: CASSQDRIAKNIQYF. The CDR3 DNA follows: TGCGCCAGCAGCCAAGATCGGATAGCCAAAAACATTCAGTACTTC.

The gene calls are TRBV20-1 and TRBJ1-2; D is ambiguous. V shed 2 bases and J shed 8 bases, with 12 bases lying between them. Germline CDR1 DFQATT, CDR2 SNEGSKA (reference sequence). This CDR3 is built from 12 residues. The CDR3 region is CSARLVGRGYTF. CDR3 bases: TGCAGTGCTAGACTAGTGGGGAGAGGCTACACCTTC.

The rearrangement uses TRBV6-6 and TRBJ1-3; weak D call: TRBD1 (5 bases). The CDR3 contains 13 residues. Trimming removed 5 bases from V and 0 bases from J, with 5 bases in between. CDR1 MNHNY and CDR2 SVGAGI come from the germline V gene (reference sequence). CDR3 loop: CASSGTSGNTIYF. The CDR3 DNA sequence: TGTGCCAGCAGTGGGACCTCTGGAAACACCATATATTTT.

The chain links TRBV7-2 to TRBJ1-1; 7 bases fit TRBD1. The ends lost 0 bases at V and 1 base at J; junction bases unmatched: 2. This CDR3 has 15 residues. Germline CDR1 reads SGHTA; CDR2 reads FQGNSA. CDR3 in DNA: TGTGCCAGCAGCTTAGCCGGGACAGCGAACACTGAAGCTTTCTTT. Encoded protein: CASSLAGTANTEAFF.

This clonotype was detected only a few times. The genes are TRBV5-1 and TRBJ2-3, with unresolved D. There are 11 residues in the CDR3. Germline V gives CDR1 SGHRS, CDR2 YFSETQ. Between the trimmed V and J ends, which lost 7 bases and 2 bases, there was a span of 5 bases. Here the CDR3 DNA reads TGCGCCAGCGGGGACACAGATACGCAGTATTTT. Translating it yields CASGDTDTQYF.

V and J are TRBV5-5 and TRBJ2-6; D is perhaps TRBD2 (6 bases). Trimming shortened V by 0 bases and J by 3 bases, and 16 bases separated the two germline ends. From germline, CDR1 is SGHKS and CDR2 YYEKEE (reference sequence). The CDR3 consists of 18 residues. This CDR3 is CASSLASLGGFGANVLTF. DNA of the CDR3: TGTGCCAGCAGCTTGGCCTCGCTCGGAGGGTTTGGGGCCAACGTCCTGACTTTC.

The rearrangement uses TRBV3-1 and TRBJ1-2, with a tentative D call TRBD1 (6 bases). The CDR3 spans 11 residues. The germline V gene encodes CDR1 LGHDT and CDR2 YNNKEL (reference sequence). V was pared by 1 base and J by 14 bases, with 11 bases between. CDR3 in amino acids: CASSQVGDITF. The CDR3 region has the DNA TGTGCCAGCAGCCAAGTCGGGGACATAACCTTC. Full variable domain (remainder filled in from reference TRBV3-1 and TRBJ1-2): DTAVSQTPKYLVTQMGNDKSIKCEQNLGHDTMYWYKQDSKKFLKIMFSYNNKELIINETVPNRFSPKSPDKAHLNLHINSLELGDSAVYFCASSQVGDITFGSGTRLTVV.

The rearrangement joins TRBV28 to TRBJ1-5, with D possibly TRBD1 on 6 matching bases. Trimming removed 8 bases from V and 2 bases from J, with 13 bases in between. Germline CDR1 reads MDHEN; CDR2 reads SYDVKM. This CDR3 contains 14 residues. The CDR3 coding sequence is TGTGCCAGCTCTCGGGGGGGCGGCAATCAGCCCCAGCATTTT. It translates to CASSRGGGNQPQHF.

The chain carries TRBV5-6 and TRBJ2-7; possibly TRBD1 or TRBD2 for D (6 bases each). Per germline, CDR1 SGHDT and CDR2 YYEEEE. This CDR3 is 15 amino acids long. The V and J ends lost 5 bases and 3 bases respectively, with 18 bases between them. CDR3 region: CASSRPGGDLYEQYF. In DNA, the CDR3 is TGTGCCAGCAGTCGCCCCGGGGGCGATCTCTACGAGCAGTACTTC.

This clonotype was detected many times. The chain carries TRBV4-1 and TRBJ2-3, with a weak D call TRBD2 (6 bases). This CDR3 spans 15 amino acids. Germline CDR1 and CDR2: MGHRA and YSYEKL. V lost 3 bases, J lost 11 bases, and 21 bases lay in between. CDR3 coding DNA: TGCGCCAGCAGCCATGACATACCTGGAGCCGGGGGGCAGTATTTT. It is translated as CASSHDIPGAGGQYF.

This clonotype has only a few counts. This CDR3 reads CASSLAHQGTKNIQYF. The CDR3 bases are TGTGCCAGCAGCTTAGCGCATCAGGGGACAAAAAACATTCAGTACTTC. The chain couples TRBV7-2 to TRBJ2-4; D possibly corresponds to TRBD1 (6 bases). Germline V gene sequence: CDR1 SGHTA, CDR2 FQGNSA. V lost 0 bases, J lost 4 bases, and 13 bases lay in between. The length of the CDR3 is 16 residues.

This clonotype has more than one count but fewer than ten. This chain uses TRBV6-1 with TRBJ1-1; 8 nucleotides line up with TRBD1. Per germline, CDR1 MNHNS and CDR2 SASEGT. This CDR3 has 13 residues. V trimming: 3 bases; J trimming: 8 bases; junction bases outside the gene matches: 5. The CDR3 DNA sequence: TGTGCCAGCAGTGACTCAGGGGGCTCAGAAGCTTTCTTT. Its protein product is CASSDSGGSEAFF.

J is TRBJ2-3 and V is TRBV2; 9 positions agree with TRBD2. CDR1 and CDR2 (germline): SNHLY, FYNNEI. Trimming cost V 6 bases and J 13 bases; bases outside gene matches: 8. This CDR3 is built from 12 residues. Here the CDR3 reads CASSRTSELEYF. CDR3 DNA: TGTGCCAGCAGCAGGACTAGCGAACTGGAGTATTTT.

V gene TRBV6-6 combines with J gene TRBJ2-6, with no clear D. The CDR3 totals 14 residues. The V end was cut by 7 bases, the J end by 4 bases, with 11 bases between. From germline, CDR1 is MNHNY and CDR2 SVGAGI (reference sequence). The CDR3 protein is CASKESGGANVLTF. In nucleotides, the CDR3 is TGTGCCAGCAAAGAGTCTGGAGGGGCCAACGTCCTGACTTTC.

The chain recombines TRBV2 with TRBJ2-2; either TRBD1 or TRBD2 may fit D (5 bases each). With 4 bases removed from V and 6 bases from J, the gap between germline ends came to 12 bases. This CDR3 contains 14 residues. Germline V gene sequence: CDR1 SNHLY, CDR2 FYNNEI. CDR3 sequence (DNA): TGTGCCAGCAGTGCGGGGCGGGCACCCGGGGAGCTGTTTTTT. It translates to CASSAGRAPGELFF.

V usage is TRBV12-3 or TRBV12-4 and J usage is TRBJ2-5, with 9 nucleotides matching TRBD2. This CDR3 has 16 amino acids. V shed 1 base, J shed 0 bases, and the junction held 3 bases outside the gene matches. The CDR3 sequence: CASSLGSSGDQETQYF. In DNA form, the CDR3 reads TGTGCCAGCAGTTTAGGTTCTAGCGGGGACCAAGAGACCCAGTACTTC.

This clonotype appeared a few times. V is TRBV5-1 and J is TRBJ2-7; possible D gene TRBD1, 5 bases. V lost 4 bases and J lost 4, with 12 bases in between. CDR3 size: 13 residues. Germline CDR1 reads SGHRS; CDR2 reads YFSETQ. Here the CDR3 reads CASSPTDNYEQYF. CDR3 DNA sequence: TGCGCCAGCAGCCCCACGGACAATTACGAGCAGTACTTC.

This clonotype was seen a handful of times. V and J are TRBV27 and TRBJ2-3; the match to TRBD2 covers 9 bases. The CDR3 is 15 residues long. With V trimmed by 2 bases and J by 3 bases, 3 bases remained unmatched. Germline V gene data show CDR1 as MNHEY and CDR2 as SMNVEV (reference sequence). The CDR3 bases are TGTGCCAGCAGTTTAAAGGCGGGAGGGACAGATACGCAGTATTTT. As protein: CASSLKAGGTDTQYF.

This clonotype showed up just a few times. The chain recombines TRBV21-1 with TRBJ1-1; the table calls TRBD1, which could not be checked here. TRBV21-1 is a pseudogene segment. The CDR3 contains 12 residues. The CDR3 DNA reads as TGTGCCAGCAGATTAACAGGGTCTGAAGCTTTCTTT. Translating it yields CASRLTGSEAFF.

This clonotype has a handful of counts. The CDR3, as DNA: TGTGCCAGCAAGTGGGGGGCAGGTGATGAGCAGTTCTTC. Translated, it gives CASKWGAGDEQFF. V and J are TRBV12-3 or TRBV12-4 and TRBJ2-1; D possibly matches TRBD1 or TRBD2 (6 bases each). The CDR3 is made up of 13 amino acids. V was trimmed by 7 bases and J by 8 bases, leaving 15 bases between them.